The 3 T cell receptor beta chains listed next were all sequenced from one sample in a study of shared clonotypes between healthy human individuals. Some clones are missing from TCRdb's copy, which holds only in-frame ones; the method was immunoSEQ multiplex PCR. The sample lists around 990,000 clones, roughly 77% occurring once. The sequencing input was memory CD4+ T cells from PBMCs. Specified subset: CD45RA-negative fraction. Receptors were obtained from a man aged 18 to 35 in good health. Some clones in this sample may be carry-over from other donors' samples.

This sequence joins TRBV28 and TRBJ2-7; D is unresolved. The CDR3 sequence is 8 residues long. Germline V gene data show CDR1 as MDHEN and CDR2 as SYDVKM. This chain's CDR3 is CTGREQYF. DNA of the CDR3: TGTACCGGCCGCGAGCAGTACTTC.

CDR3 coding DNA: TGTGCCAGCAGTTGGACTAGCGGGAACACCGGGGAGCTGTTTTTT. As protein: CASSWTSGNTGELFF. This sequence joins TRBV7-9 and TRBJ2-2; 10 bases agree with TRBD2. The CDR3 is made up of 15 amino acids. The junction had 2 bases not matched to a gene; V was cut back by 6 bases and J by 1 base. CDR1 and CDR2 from the germline V gene are SEHNR and FQNEAQ (reference sequence). Looking up the rest from reference TRBV7-9 and TRBJ2-2 gives the full variable domain: DTGVSQNPRHKITKRGQNVTFRCDPISEHNRLYWYRQTLGQGPEFLTYFQNEAQLEKSRLLSDRFSAERPKGSFSTLEIQRTEQGDSAMYLCASSWTSGNTGELFFGEGSRLTVL.

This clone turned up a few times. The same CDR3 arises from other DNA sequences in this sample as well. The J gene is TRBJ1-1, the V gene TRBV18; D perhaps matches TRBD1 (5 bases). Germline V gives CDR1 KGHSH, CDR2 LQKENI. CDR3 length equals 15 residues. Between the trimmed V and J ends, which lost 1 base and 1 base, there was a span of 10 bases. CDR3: CASSPREGRNTEAFF. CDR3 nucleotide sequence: TGTGCCAGCTCACCACGGGAGGGGCGGAACACTGAAGCTTTCTTT.